The 11 T cell receptor beta chains below come from one sample, sequenced in a study of early T cells in non-severe SARS-CoV-2 infection. From the 5' RACE reads, TCRdb called clonotypes with MiXCR, one entry per CDR3 protein. Here the sample spans tens of thousands of distinct CDR3 sequences, 13% to 15% being singletons. The sequenced sample consisted of whole blood. These receptors were taken from an adult who was a healthcare worker with PCR-confirmed SARS-CoV-2 infection or an uninfected control (not recorded which).

The chain is built from TRBV7-9 and TRBJ1-5; 9 nucleotides line up with TRBD1. V was clipped by 5 bases and J by 3 bases; unmatched bases: 5. Germline V gene data show CDR1 as SEHNR and CDR2 as FQNEAQ (reference sequence). This CDR3 comprises 15 residues. The CDR3 sequence: CASSPGTGYNQPQHF. The CDR3 bases are TGTGCCAGCAGCCCTGGGACAGGGTACAATCAGCCCCAGCATTTT.

This clonotype was counted many times. V and J are TRBV27 and TRBJ2-7; 7 bases align to TRBD1. CDR3 size: 14 residues. CDR1 and CDR2 (germline): MNHEY, SMNVEV (reference sequence). V shed 6 bases and J 3 bases; nucleotides not matched to a gene: 8. In DNA, the CDR3 is TGTGCCAGCAGCCTCGGCTCAGGGGGCTACGAGCAGTACTTC. Protein sequence: CASSLGSGGYEQYF.

This clonotype has a handful of counts. CDR3 residues: CASSELGNEQFF. Here the CDR3 DNA reads TGTGCCAGCAGTGAATTGGGAAATGAGCAGTTCTTC. V usage is TRBV25-1 and J usage is TRBJ2-1; unclear D gene. Germline CDR1 reads MGHDK; CDR2 reads SYGVNS. V lost 1 base and J lost 7, with 5 bases in between. The CDR3 spans 12 residues.

This clonotype was detected a few times. This rearrangement joins TRBV12-3 or TRBV12-4 to TRBJ2-1; D remains unclear. CDR3 length: 18 amino acids. Trimming pared 3 bases from V and 4 bases from J, leaving 22 bases between. The CDR3 nucleotides are TGTGCCAGCAGTTTTCCAACAGCAAATGCACACAAATACAATGAGCAGTTCTTC. It is translated as CASSFPTANAHKYNEQFF.

In this sample, this clonotype turned up many times. This sequence joins TRBV19 and TRBJ2-7; either TRBD1 or TRBD2 may supply D (5 bases each). Trimming cost V 5 bases and J 6 bases, with 14 bases left between them. CDR1 is LNHDA, CDR2 SQIVND, per germline (reference sequence). The CDR3 spans 13 residues. The CDR3 DNA reads as TGTGCCAGTAGTTTCGGGACCCCGGGCGAGCAGTACTTC. It encodes CASSFGTPGEQYF.

V usage is TRBV3-1 and J usage is TRBJ1-6, with D maybe TRBD1 (6 bases). Germline V lookup: CDR1 LGHDT, CDR2 YNNKEL (reference sequence). The CDR3 spans 16 residues. V lost 0 bases, J lost 5 bases, and 11 bases lay in between. For the CDR3, the DNA is TGTGCCAGCAGCCAAGATTGGAGGGGGGATAATTCACCCCTCCACTTT. Amino acids: CASSQDWRGDNSPLHF.

This clonotype was counted at least ten times. The chain joins TRBV9 to TRBJ2-7, with no clear D. Deletions cut 4 bases from V and 1 base from J, with 9 bases between. From germline, CDR1 is SGDLS and CDR2 YYNGEE. This CDR3 has 13 amino acids. CDR3 bases: TGTGCCAGCAGCTTAGACTTGTCCTACGAGCAGTACTTC. This translates into CASSLDLSYEQYF.

The chain is built from TRBV6-5 and TRBJ2-1; 10 bases match TRBD2. V lost 6 bases, J lost 4 bases, and 6 bases stayed unmatched. Germline V gene lookup returns CDR1 MNHEY and CDR2 SVGAGI. The CDR3 has 15 amino acids. The CDR3 DNA follows: TGTGCCAGCAGCCTAAGCGGGAGGGATTACAATGAGCAGTTCTTC. It is translated as CASSLSGRDYNEQFF.

A few counts support this clonotype. This chain connects TRBV2 to TRBJ2-7; D remains unclear. The CDR3 runs 11 residues. The V and J ends lost 7 bases and 2 bases respectively, with 6 bases between them. Germline V gene lookup returns CDR1 SNHLY and CDR2 FYNNEI. DNA of the CDR3: TGTGCCAGCAAAGGAGCCTACGAGCAGTACTTC. Its translation: CASKGAYEQYF.

The rearrangement links TRBV7-6 to TRBJ2-7; TRBD1 matches 10 bases. With V trimmed by 5 bases and J by 4 bases, 11 bases remained unmatched. The CDR3 runs to 16 residues. Germline assignment: CDR1 SGHVS and CDR2 FNYEAQ. The CDR3 loop reads CASSPSTGGVGYEQYF. For the CDR3, the DNA is TGTGCCAGCAGCCCTTCGACAGGGGGCGTGGGGTACGAGCAGTACTTC. Based on the CDR3 plus reference TRBV7-6 and TRBJ2-7, the full variable domain is GAGVSQSPRYKVTKRGQDVALRCDPISGHVSLYWYRQALGQGPEFLTYFNYEAQQDKSGLPNDRFSAERPEGSISTLTIQRTEQRDSAMYRCASSPSTGGVGYEQYFGPGTRLTVT.

The CDR3 protein is CASAGISGNTIYF. The CDR3 coding sequence is TGCGCCAGCGCCGGGATCTCTGGAAACACCATATATTTT. The chain uses TRBV4-1 and TRBJ1-3; no definite D call. The CDR3 length is 13 residues. CDR1 MGHRA and CDR2 YSYEKL come from the germline V gene. V lost 8 bases and J 0 bases, leaving 8 bases between the germline ends.